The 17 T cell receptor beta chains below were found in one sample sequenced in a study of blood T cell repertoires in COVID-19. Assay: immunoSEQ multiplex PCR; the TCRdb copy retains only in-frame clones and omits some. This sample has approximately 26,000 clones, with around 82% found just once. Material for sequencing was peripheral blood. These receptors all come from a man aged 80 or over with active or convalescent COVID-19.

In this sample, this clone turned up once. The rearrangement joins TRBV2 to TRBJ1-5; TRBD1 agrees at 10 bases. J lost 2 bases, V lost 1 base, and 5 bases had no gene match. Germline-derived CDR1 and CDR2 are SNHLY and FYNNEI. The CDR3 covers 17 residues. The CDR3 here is CASSEGQGAGGNQPQHF. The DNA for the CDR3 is TGTGCCAGCAGTGAAGGACAGGGGGCCGGGGGCAATCAGCCCCAGCATTTT. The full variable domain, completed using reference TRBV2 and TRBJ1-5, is EPEVTQTPSHQVTQMGQEVILRCVPISNHLYFYWYRQILGQKVEFLVSFYNNEISEKSEIFDDQFSVERPDGSNFTLKIRSTKLEDSAMYFCASSEGQGAGGNQPQHFGDGTRLSIL.

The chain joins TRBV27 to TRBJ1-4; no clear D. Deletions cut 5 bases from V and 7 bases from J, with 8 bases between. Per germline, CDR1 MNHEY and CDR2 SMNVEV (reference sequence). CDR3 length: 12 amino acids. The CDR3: CASSRGSEKLFF. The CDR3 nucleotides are TGTGCCAGCAGTCGGGGAAGTGAAAAACTGTTTTTT.

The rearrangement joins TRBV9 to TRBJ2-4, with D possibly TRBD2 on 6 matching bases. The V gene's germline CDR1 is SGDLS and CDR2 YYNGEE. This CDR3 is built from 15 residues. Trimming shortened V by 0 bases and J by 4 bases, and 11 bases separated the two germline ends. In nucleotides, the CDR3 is TGTGCCAGCAGCGTAGGGGCGGGGTTAAAAAACATTCAGTACTTC. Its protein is CASSVGAGLKNIQYF.

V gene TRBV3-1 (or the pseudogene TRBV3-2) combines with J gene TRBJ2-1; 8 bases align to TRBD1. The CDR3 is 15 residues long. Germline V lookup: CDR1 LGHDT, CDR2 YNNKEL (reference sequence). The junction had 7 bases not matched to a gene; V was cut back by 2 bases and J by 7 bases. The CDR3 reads CASSQPHRGDNEQFF. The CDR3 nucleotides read TGTGCCAGCAGCCAACCCCACAGGGGGGATAATGAGCAGTTCTTC.

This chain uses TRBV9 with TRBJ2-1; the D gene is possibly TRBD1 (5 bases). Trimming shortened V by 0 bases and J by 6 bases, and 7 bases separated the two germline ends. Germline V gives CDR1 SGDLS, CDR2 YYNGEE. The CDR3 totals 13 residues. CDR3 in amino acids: CASSVGQSNEQFF. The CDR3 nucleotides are TGTGCCAGCAGCGTAGGACAGTCCAATGAGCAGTTCTTC.

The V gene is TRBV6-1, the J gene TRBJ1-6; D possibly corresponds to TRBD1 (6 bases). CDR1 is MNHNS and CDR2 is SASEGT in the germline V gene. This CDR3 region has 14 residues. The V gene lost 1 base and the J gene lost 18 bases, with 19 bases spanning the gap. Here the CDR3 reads CASSEGGPARKTHF. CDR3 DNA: TGTGCCAGCAGTGAAGGGGGGCCGGCCAGGAAGACCCACTTT.

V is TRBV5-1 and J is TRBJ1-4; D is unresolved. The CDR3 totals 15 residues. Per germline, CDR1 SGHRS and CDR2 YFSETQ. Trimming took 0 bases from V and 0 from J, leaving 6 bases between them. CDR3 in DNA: TGCGCCAGCAGCTTGGGAGCTGCAACTAATGAAAAACTGTTTTTT. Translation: CASSLGAATNEKLFF.

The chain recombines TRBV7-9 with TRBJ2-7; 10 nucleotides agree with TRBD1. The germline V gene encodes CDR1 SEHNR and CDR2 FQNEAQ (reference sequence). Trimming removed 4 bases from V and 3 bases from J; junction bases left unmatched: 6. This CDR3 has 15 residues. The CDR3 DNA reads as TGTGCCAGCAGCTCCCCCGGGACAGGGGTCTACGAGCAGTACTTC. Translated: CASSSPGTGVYEQYF.

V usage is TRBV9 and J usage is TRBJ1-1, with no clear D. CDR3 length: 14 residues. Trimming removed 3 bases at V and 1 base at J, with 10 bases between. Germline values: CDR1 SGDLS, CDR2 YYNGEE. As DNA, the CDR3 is TGTGCCAGCAGCGCCAATACAGCGAACACTGAAGCTTTCTTT. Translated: CASSANTANTEAFF.

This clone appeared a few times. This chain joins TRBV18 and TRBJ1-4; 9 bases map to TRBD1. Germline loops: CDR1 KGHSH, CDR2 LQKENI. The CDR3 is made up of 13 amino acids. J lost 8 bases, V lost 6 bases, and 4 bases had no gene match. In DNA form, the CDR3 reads TGTGCCAGCTCGCGGGACAGGGCCGAAAAACTGTTTTTT. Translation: CASSRDRAEKLFF.

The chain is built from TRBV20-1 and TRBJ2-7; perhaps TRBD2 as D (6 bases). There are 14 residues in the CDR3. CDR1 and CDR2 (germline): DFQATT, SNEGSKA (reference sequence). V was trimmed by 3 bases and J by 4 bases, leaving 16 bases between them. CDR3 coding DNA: TGCAGTGCTAGTGGCGGCCTAGGGAGGTACGAGCAGTACTTC. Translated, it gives CSASGGLGRYEQYF.

CDR3 sequence (DNA): TGTGCCAGCAGGGACACTAGCGGGGGGAACACAGATACGCAGTATTTT. Translating gives CASRDTSGGNTDTQYF. The genes are TRBV2 and TRBJ2-3; 12 bases are shared with TRBD2. This CDR3 contains 16 residues. In germline, CDR1 is SNHLY, CDR2 FYNNEI. Losses at the gene ends were 6 bases for V and 2 bases for J; bases not matched to a gene: 6.

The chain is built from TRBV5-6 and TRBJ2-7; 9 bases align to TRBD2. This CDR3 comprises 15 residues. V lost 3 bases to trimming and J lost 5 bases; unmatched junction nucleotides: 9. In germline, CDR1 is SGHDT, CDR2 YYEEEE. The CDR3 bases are TGTGCCAGCAGCTCATTAGCGGGAGAAAAGGACGAGCAGTACTTC. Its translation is CASSSLAGEKDEQYF.

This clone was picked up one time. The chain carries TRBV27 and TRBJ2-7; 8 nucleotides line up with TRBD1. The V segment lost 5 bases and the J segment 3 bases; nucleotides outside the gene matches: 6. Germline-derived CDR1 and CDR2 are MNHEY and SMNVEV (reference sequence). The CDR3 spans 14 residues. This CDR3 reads CASSGQGAIYEQYF. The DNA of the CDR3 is TGTGCCAGCAGTGGGCAGGGGGCTATCTACGAGCAGTACTTC.

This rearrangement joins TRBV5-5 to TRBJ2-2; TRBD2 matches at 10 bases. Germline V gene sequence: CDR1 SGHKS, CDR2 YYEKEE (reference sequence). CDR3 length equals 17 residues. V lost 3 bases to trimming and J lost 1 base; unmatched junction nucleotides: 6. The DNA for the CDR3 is TGTGCCAGCAGCTCTATACTAGCGGGGAGGAACACCGGGGAGCTGTTTTTT. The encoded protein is CASSSILAGRNTGELFF.

In nucleotides, the CDR3 is TGTGCCAGCAGCTTATCAGGGTACGGGGAGCTGTTTTTT. It yields the protein CASSLSGYGELFF. The rearrangement uses TRBV7-8 and TRBJ2-2, with D possibly TRBD1 on 5 matching bases. Germline V CDR1 and CDR2: SGHVS, FQNEAQ. The CDR3 extends over 13 amino acids. With 2 bases removed from V and 7 bases from J, the gap between germline ends came to 8 bases.

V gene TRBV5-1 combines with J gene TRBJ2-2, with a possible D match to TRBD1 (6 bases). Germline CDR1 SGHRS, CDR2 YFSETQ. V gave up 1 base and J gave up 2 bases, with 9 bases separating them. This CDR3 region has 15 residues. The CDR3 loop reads CASSLLDSNTGELFF. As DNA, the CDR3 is TGCGCCAGCAGCTTGCTGGACAGCAACACCGGGGAGCTGTTTTTT.